This record concerns one T cell receptor (beta chain) sequence. The antigen is not known. With a J-beta primer mix and a sample-barcoded 5' primer, a second PCR ran about 6 to 11 cycles. Every individual sample yielded 2.5 million or more paired-end reads (each containing CDR3). A single record per CDR3 protein comes from TCRdb applying MiXCR to the 5' RACE reads. The sample comprises roughly 1,300,000 distinct CDR3 sequences, approximately 59% of which are singletons, and under 8.5% rests with the top ten. This specimen comes from a study of blood T cells in healthy people across ages. Regarding the study as a whole: TCR beta diversity per million T cells fell roughly linearly with age. Unsorted PBMCs ruled out conclusive naive versus antigen-experienced comparison. Naive T cell percentage showed a strong correlation with the diversity of TCR beta.

This CDR3 comprises 13 residues. CDR1 and CDR2 from the germline V gene are SGHAT and FQNNGV. The sequence derives from a man younger than 35 in good health. The chain is built from TRBV11-2 and TRBJ2-4; D is uncertain. TRBJ2-7 explains the end of the DNA better; the J call may be wrong. The sample was blood. CDR3 amino acids: CASSLSRVGEQYF. The CDR3 DNA reads as TGTGCCAGCAGCTTAAGTAGGGTAGGCGAGCAGTACTTC.